The rows below give T cell receptor beta chains drawn from one sample of a study of blood T cell repertoires in COVID-19. This table comes from immunoSEQ multiplex PCR, and its TCRdb copy is limited to in-frame clones, with some not included. The sample contains roughly 130,000 clones, 84% of which appear only once. The sample taken for sequencing was peripheral blood. Receptor source: a man aged 30 to 45 with COVID-19, enrolled during active disease. Each CDR3 is given with its conserved first and last residue. Each record gives: J gene, D gene, V gene, clone size, CDR3 DNA, CDR3 protein. The D gene is left open where the match is weak. Not all rows give a size; the values are once, few, many and, for expanded clones, a class.

TRBJ2-1 | - | TRBV19 | - | TGTGCCAGTAGCCAGAGGGGGAGGGAAAACAATGAGCAGTTCTTC | CASSQRGRENNEQFF
TRBJ1-2 | TRBD1 | TRBV6-2/TRBV6-3 | - | TGTGCCAGCAGTTGGTCCGGACAGGGGACGGCTAACTATGGCTACACCTTC | CASSWSGQGTANYGYTF
TRBJ1-6 | TRBD1 | TRBV11-2 | - | TGTGCCAGCAGGAGGACAGGGGGAGACTCACCCCTCCACTTT | CASRRTGGDSPLHF
TRBJ1-2 | TRBD1 | TRBV6-2/TRBV6-3 | - | TGTGCCAGCAGTTCCGGGACAGCTTTACGTGGCTACACCTTC | CASSSGTALRGYTF
TRBJ1-1 | - | TRBV9 | once | TGTGCCAGCAGCGTCCTACTACAGAACACTGAAGCTTTCTTT | CASSVLLQNTEAFF
TRBJ1-2 | TRBD1 | TRBV7-9 | - | TGTGCCAGCAGCCGGGACAGGGATTATGGCTACACCTTC | CASSRDRDYGYTF
TRBJ2-7 | - | TRBV5-6 | - | TGTGCCAGCAGCTTGGGACAGGCAACCTACGAGCAGTACTTC | CASSLGQATYEQYF
TRBJ2-1 | TRBD2 | TRBV19 | - | TGTGCCAGTAGTATGACTAGCGGGAGTAAATACAATGAGCAGTTCTTC | CASSMTSGSKYNEQFF
TRBJ2-7 | TRBD1 | TRBV5-5 | - | TGTGCCAGCAGCATACCGACAGGGGCTGAAGACGAGCAGTACTTC | CASSIPTGAEDEQYF
TRBJ1-6 | TRBD1 | TRBV19 | - | TGTGCCAGTACCGGGACAGGGGCATCCCCCTATAATTCACCCCTCCACTTT | CASTGTGASPYNSPLHF
TRBJ2-7 | - | TRBV7-9 | - | TGTGCCAGCAGCCCCAGACAGAGCCTGGAGCAGTACTTC | CASSPRQSLEQYF
TRBJ1-1 | - | TRBV4-1 | few | TGCGCCAGCACCTTAAGGAGGAACACTGAAGCTTTCTTT | CASTLRRNTEAFF
TRBJ2-7 | TRBD2 | TRBV28 | - | TGTGCCAGCAGTTTTGTAGCGGGAGGCGGCGAGCAGTACTTC | CASSFVAGGGEQYF
TRBJ2-7 | TRBD1 | TRBV28 | - | TGTGCCAGCAGGTACAGGGGCGAGCAGTACTTC | CASRYRGEQYF
TRBJ1-5 | TRBD1 | TRBV7-9 | - | TGTGCCAGCAGCTTAGTATCAGGGGGCTCCTATAGCAATCAGCCCCAGCATTTT | CASSLVSGGSYSNQPQHF
TRBJ2-3 | - | TRBV19 | - | TGTGCCAGTAGTACCTCCCTCAGCGGGACATCTGCGCAGTATTTT | CASSTSLSGTSAQYF
TRBJ2-2 | - | TRBV7-2 | - | TGTGCCAGCAGCTTTCAGGGGCATGACGGGGAGCTGTTTTTT | CASSFQGHDGELFF
TRBJ2-7 | TRBD1 | TRBV19 | - | TGTGCCAGTAACGCCGGGACAGGTACCTACGAGCAGTACTTC | CASNAGTGTYEQYF
TRBJ1-6 | TRBD1 | TRBV11-2 | - | TGTGCCAGCAGCGTAAGGGTCCAGGGGGCTACGTCCCATAATTCACCCCTCCACTTT | CASSVRVQGATSHNSPLHF
TRBJ2-2 | - | TRBV4-1 | - | TGCGCCAGCAGCTCCCCCGGGGTCGGGGAGCTGTTTTTT | CASSSPGVGELFF
TRBJ2-2 | - | TRBV2 | - | TGTGCCAGCAGCCTCCACACCGGGGAGCTGTTTTTT | CASSLHTGELFF
TRBJ2-1 | - | TRBV7-8 | once | TGTGCCAGCAGCTTACGGGCGGGGTACAATGAGCAGTTCTTC | CASSLRAGYNEQFF